This T cell receptor (beta chain) was profiled in a study of CD8 T cells in Susac syndrome. The RNA, roughly 0.5 to 1 ug, was put through reverse transcription using random hexamers. Amplification of TCR beta CDR3 across 54 Vbeta and 13 Jbeta was performed with immunoSEQ multiplex PCR. TCRdb re-called the immunoSEQ multiplex PCR reads through MiXCR, storing one row per CDR3 protein. The data show more than 65,000 distinct CDR3 sequences, 85% to 95% seen once. The germline V gene has CDR1 SEHNR and CDR2 FQNEAQ (reference sequence). V lost 2 bases and J lost 4, with 5 bases in between. The CDR3 sequence is 13 residues long. Negative isolation yielded the CD8+ and CD4+ T cells, while FACS enriched the TEMRA cells.

The sample comprised CD8+ T cells from PBMCs. The rearrangement links TRBV7-9 to TRBJ2-2; D gene uncertain. This sequence originates from a human donor in good health. The CDR3 region is CASSLYLTGELFF. Here the CDR3 DNA reads TGTGCCAGCAGCTTATACCTCACCGGGGAGCTGTTTTTT.